This TCR beta chain is drawn from a study of blood T cell repertoires in COVID-19. Study background: The analysed material was cDNA or gDNA that came from T cells, B-cell-depleted T cells, or PBMCs.

Germline CDR1 SGHRS, CDR2 YFSETQ. The CDR3 contains 17 residues. The V segment lost 0 bases and the J segment 6 bases; nucleotides outside the gene matches: 10. Generated by immunoSEQ multiplex PCR, the TCRdb table keeps only in-frame clones and is missing some. The sample yields 70,000 to 85,000 clones, about 86% seen once. Material: peripheral blood. This chain links TRBV5-1 with TRBJ2-2; the match to TRBD2 covers 8 bases. This TCR derives from a man aged 80 or over with active or convalescent COVID-19. The CDR3 loop is CASSLASAGGTAGELFF. As DNA, the CDR3 is TGCGCCAGCAGCTTGGCTTCTGCGGGGGGAACGGCCGGGGAGCTGTTTTTT.